This T cell receptor (beta chain) was sequenced for a study of human T cells and chemical hapten exposure. V lost 0 bases and J lost 4, with 13 bases in between. CDR1 and CDR2 (germline): LGHNA, YNFKEQ. The CDR3 extends over 16 amino acids. Notes on the study in general: Among expanded TCRs, significantly more large CDR3 similarity clusters formed than among controls.

Regarding time point: patch test 1, 2 weeks after DPC sensitization. Treatment noted: therapeutic diphenylcyclopropenone sensitization with weekly scalp DPC. From whole blood left unfractionated, total RNA was extracted. The donor pool consisted of alopecia patients aged 18 to 70 years, considered suitable for DPC. Notes on this clonotype: Its antigen is undetermined.

One entry per CDR3 protein, called by TCRdb with MiXCR from the RACE reads. The sample records roughly 50,000 distinct CDR3 sequences, approximately 10% being singletons. The clonotype comes from a woman aged 40 to 49 with alopecia areata. Some clones in this sample may be carry-over from other donors' samples. Specimen: whole blood, collected in connection with sensitization to the hapten diphenylcyclopropenone (DPC). The chain has TRBV4-2 and TRBJ2-1; perhaps TRBD2 as D (6 bases). DNA for the CDR3: TGTGCCAGCAGCCAAGAAGAAGCTAGCGATTACAATGAGCAGTTCTTC. Amino acid sequence: CASSQEEASDYNEQFF.